These T cell receptor beta chains were read from a single sample in a study of blood T cells in healthy people across ages. In TCRdb, the 5' RACE reads were re-called with MiXCR into one record per CDR3 protein. The sample holds 1,500,000 or so distinct CDR3 sequences, 42% seen once. Sequenced material: blood. Every receptor here comes from a woman under 30 in good health. Each CDR3 is given with its conserved first and last residue. The order of the fields is CDR3 length, D gene, J gene, V gene, clone size, CDR3 protein, CDR3 DNA. D genes are given only for firm matches. Clone size is not always given. Where it is, it says once, few, many or a class for expanded clones.

len: 13; d_gene: .; j_gene: TRBJ2-3; v_gene: TRBV20-1; abundance: .; CDR3aa: CSARVPHTDTQYF; CDR3nt: TGCAGTGCTAGAGTCCCCCACACAGATACGCAGTATTTT
len: 16; d_gene: .; j_gene: TRBJ1-1; v_gene: TRBV11-2; abundance: .; CDR3aa: CASSLEQGWVNTGAFF; CDR3nt: TGTGCCAGCAGCTTAGAACAGGGATGGGTGAACACTGGAGCTTTCTTT
len: 13; d_gene: .; j_gene: TRBJ2-2; v_gene: TRBV28; abundance: .; CDR3aa: CASRWGNAGELFF; CDR3nt: TGTGCCAGCAGGTGGGGGAACGCCGGGGAGCTGTTTTTT
len: 12; d_gene: .; j_gene: TRBJ2-1; v_gene: TRBV4-3; abundance: many; CDR3aa: CASSQGGNEQFF; CDR3nt: TGCGCCAGCAGCCAAGGGGGGAATGAGCAGTTCTTC
len: 16; d_gene: TRBD1; j_gene: TRBJ1-2; v_gene: TRBV28; abundance: few; CDR3aa: CASSPVGTGGLYGYTF; CDR3nt: TGTGCCAGCAGTCCGGTTGGGACAGGGGGTCTCTATGGCTACACCTTC
len: 16; d_gene: .; j_gene: TRBJ2-3; v_gene: TRBV4-3; abundance: .; CDR3aa: CASSLGVVYSTDTQYF; CDR3nt: TGCGCCAGCAGCCTCGGGGTAGTGTATAGCACAGATACGCAGTATTTT
len: 16; d_gene: .; j_gene: TRBJ2-7; v_gene: TRBV14; abundance: .; CDR3aa: CASRSPGTAISYEQYF; CDR3nt: TGTGCCAGCAGAAGTCCCGGGACGGCGATATCCTACGAGCAGTACTTC
len: 13; d_gene: TRBD1; j_gene: TRBJ1-1; v_gene: TRBV7-6; abundance: .; CDR3aa: CASSSGQGYEAFF; CDR3nt: TGTGCCAGCAGCTCGGGACAGGGCTATGAAGCTTTCTTT
len: 15; d_gene: TRBD2; j_gene: TRBJ2-7; v_gene: TRBV28; abundance: .; CDR3aa: CASSFWAGGNNEQYF; CDR3nt: TGTGCCAGCAGTTTCTGGGCGGGAGGAAATAATGAGCAGTACTTC
len: 13; d_gene: .; j_gene: TRBJ1-2; v_gene: TRBV5-4; abundance: .; CDR3aa: CASSPDFGYGYTF; CDR3nt: TGTGCCAGCAGCCCAGACTTCGGATATGGCTACACCTTC
len: 17; d_gene: TRBD2; j_gene: TRBJ2-1; v_gene: TRBV20-1; abundance: .; CDR3aa: CSASGSGRLHFYNEQFF; CDR3nt: TGCAGTGCCAGTGGTAGCGGGAGGCTACATTTCTACAATGAGCAGTTCTTC
len: 13; d_gene: .; j_gene: TRBJ1-2; v_gene: TRBV27; abundance: many; CDR3aa: CASSLRGSYGYTF; CDR3nt: TGTGCCAGCAGTTTGAGAGGGTCCTATGGCTACACCTTC
len: 18; d_gene: .; j_gene: TRBJ1-2; v_gene: TRBV29-1; abundance: .; CDR3aa: CSVEDRLIRVGSNYGYTF; CDR3nt: TGCAGCGTTGAAGATCGTCTGATCAGGGTGGGATCTAACTATGGCTACACCTTC
len: 15; d_gene: .; j_gene: TRBJ2-1; v_gene: TRBV24-1; abundance: .; CDR3aa: CATSDFPSGDNEQFF; CDR3nt: TGTGCCACCAGTGATTTCCCCTCGGGGGATAATGAGCAGTTCTTC
len: 14; d_gene: .; j_gene: TRBJ2-3; v_gene: TRBV20-1; abundance: .; CDR3aa: CSAIAGSFTDTQYF; CDR3nt: TGCAGTGCTATTGCGGGGTCCTTCACAGATACGCAGTATTTT
len: 14; d_gene: TRBD1; j_gene: TRBJ2-7; v_gene: TRBV4-1; abundance: few; CDR3aa: CASSQIGQGAEQYF; CDR3nt: TGCGCCAGCAGCCAGATTGGACAGGGGGCCGAGCAGTACTTC
len: 14; d_gene: TRBD2; j_gene: TRBJ2-5; v_gene: TRBV7-2; abundance: .; CDR3aa: CATRRGDSYNEQYF; CDR3nt: TGTGCCACCCGACGGGGGGACTCCTACAATGAGCAGTACTTC
len: 13; d_gene: TRBD1; j_gene: TRBJ2-7; v_gene: TRBV20-1; abundance: few; CDR3aa: CSASQGQNYEQYF; CDR3nt: TGCAGTGCTAGCCAGGGACAGAACTACGAGCAGTACTTC
len: 15; d_gene: .; j_gene: TRBJ2-7; v_gene: TRBV4-3; abundance: .; CDR3aa: CASSQEPGNSYEQYF; CDR3nt: TGCGCCAGCAGCCAAGAGCCCGGGAACTCCTACGAGCAGTACTTC
len: 14; d_gene: .; j_gene: TRBJ1-5; v_gene: TRBV4-1; abundance: .; CDR3aa: CASSQVQGDQPQHF; CDR3nt: TGCGCCAGCAGCCAAGTCCAAGGGGATCAGCCCCAGCATTTT
len: 11; d_gene: .; j_gene: TRBJ2-1; v_gene: TRBV20-1; abundance: .; CDR3aa: CSARRANEQFF; CDR3nt: TGCAGTGCTAGGCGAGCTAATGAGCAGTTCTTC
len: 16; d_gene: TRBD1; j_gene: TRBJ1-4; v_gene: TRBV20-1; abundance: .; CDR3aa: CSARVPPGQVPRKLFF; CDR3nt: TGCAGTGCTAGAGTACCGCCGGGACAGGTCCCAAGAAAACTGTTTTTT
len: 13; d_gene: .; j_gene: TRBJ2-5; v_gene: TRBV5-1; abundance: many; CDR3aa: CASSLVLQETQYF; CDR3nt: TGTGCCAGCAGCTTGGTCCTGCAAGAGACCCAGTACTTC
len: 12; d_gene: .; j_gene: TRBJ1-2; v_gene: TRBV29-1; abundance: few; CDR3aa: CSVGGQAYGYTF; CDR3nt: TGCAGCGTGGGGGGGCAGGCCTATGGCTACACCTTC
len: 15; d_gene: .; j_gene: TRBJ1-3; v_gene: TRBV5-5; abundance: .; CDR3aa: CASSLASYSGNTIYF; CDR3nt: TGTGCCAGCAGCTTGGCTAGTTACTCTGGAAACACCATATATTTT
len: 16; d_gene: .; j_gene: TRBJ2-6; v_gene: TRBV7-2; abundance: .; CDR3aa: CASSLAHSFGANVLTF; CDR3nt: TGTGCCAGCAGCTTGGCGCATAGTTTTGGGGCCAACGTCCTGACTTTC
len: 14; d_gene: .; j_gene: TRBJ2-2; v_gene: TRBV6-6; abundance: .; CDR3aa: CASIRGSNTGELFF; CDR3nt: TGTGCCAGCATCCGGGGGTCGAACACCGGGGAGCTGTTTTTT
len: 16; d_gene: .; j_gene: TRBJ2-1; v_gene: TRBV4-3; abundance: many; CDR3aa: CASSQRLQGLYNEQFF; CDR3nt: TGCGCCAGCAGCCAACGTTTGCAGGGGCTCTACAATGAGCAGTTCTTC
len: 15; d_gene: .; j_gene: TRBJ1-6; v_gene: TRBV12-5; abundance: few; CDR3aa: CASRGDSSYNSPLHF; CDR3nt: TGTGCTTCCAGAGGAGACAGCTCCTATAATTCACCCCTCCACTTT
len: 14; d_gene: TRBD2; j_gene: TRBJ2-1; v_gene: TRBV20-1; abundance: .; CDR3aa: CSAREQREVNEQFF; CDR3nt: TGCAGTGCTAGAGAGCAGCGGGAGGTAAATGAGCAGTTCTTC
len: 15; d_gene: .; j_gene: TRBJ2-7; v_gene: TRBV3-1; abundance: .; CDR3aa: CASSRLIGGRHEQYF; CDR3nt: TGTGCCAGCAGCCGTTTGATCGGCGGCCGGCACGAGCAGTACTTC
len: 14; d_gene: TRBD1; j_gene: TRBJ2-3; v_gene: TRBV29-1; abundance: .; CDR3aa: CSVREQGAWDTQYF; CDR3nt: TGCAGCGTTAGGGAACAGGGGGCCTGGGATACGCAGTATTTT
len: 15; d_gene: .; j_gene: TRBJ1-5; v_gene: TRBV4-3; abundance: many; CDR3aa: CASSHDDRSNQPQHF; CDR3nt: TGCGCCAGCAGCCATGACGACAGAAGCAATCAGCCCCAGCATTTT
len: 17; d_gene: TRBD2; j_gene: TRBJ2-7; v_gene: TRBV28; abundance: once; CDR3aa: CASSSYRKLADSYEQYF; CDR3nt: TGTGCCAGCAGTTCCTACCGAAAGCTAGCGGACTCCTACGAGCAGTACTTC